These 2 T cell receptor beta chains were all obtained from the same sample, sequenced in a study of early T cells in non-severe SARS-CoV-2 infection. Each CDR3 protein gets one entry after TCRdb re-called the 5' RACE reads with MiXCR. The data show some 80,000 distinct CDR3 sequences, about 12% seen once. The material sequenced was whole blood. These receptors originate from an adult who was a healthcare worker with PCR-confirmed SARS-CoV-2 infection or an uninfected control (not recorded which).

This clonotype was detected ten times or more. This chain links TRBV20-1 with TRBJ2-5; 11 bases line up with TRBD2. This CDR3 is built from 18 residues. Germline trimming cut 6 bases from V and 1 base from J; bases unmatched to any gene: 16. Germline CDR1 is DFQATT and CDR2 is SNEGSKA (reference sequence). The chain's CDR3 is CSAPRTSGPIGPQETQYF. The CDR3 nucleotides are TGCAGTGCGCCCAGGACTAGCGGGCCTATCGGGCCCCAAGAGACCCAGTACTTC.

This clonotype has a count of ten or more. The chain links TRBV30 to TRBJ2-2, with a tentative D call TRBD2 (6 bases). This CDR3 comprises 13 residues. The germline gives CDR1 GTSNPN, CDR2 SVGIG (reference sequence). Trimming cost V 2 bases and J 5 bases, with 9 bases left between them. CDR3 nucleotides: TGTGCCTGGAGTACAGGAGGGACCGGGGAGCTGTTTTTT. It translates to CAWSTGGTGELFF.